This is a list of T cell receptor beta chains from one sample in a study of T cell repertoires in cytomegalovirus infection. In TCRdb, the reads were re-called with MiXCR into one record per CDR3 protein. This table holds 450,000 to 550,000 distinct CDR3 sequences, approximately 15% found once. Sequenced sample: CD8+ T cells from PBMCs. Receptors originate from a human donor in good health (CMV status not recorded). Some clones in this sample may be carry-over from other donors' samples. CDR3s include the opening cysteine and the closing phenylalanine or tryptophan. D genes are given only for firm matches. Not every row has a clone size; where given, it reads once, few, many or a size class.

clone size	V gene	J gene	D gene	CDR3 DNA	CDR3 protein
many	TRBV7-2	TRBJ2-7	.	TGTGCCAGCAGCTTATATACTAGCTCCTACGAGCAGTACTTC	CASSLYTSSYEQYF
many	TRBV7-8	TRBJ1-6	.	TGTGCCAGCAGCTTAGACGTCGAGTCACCCCTCCACTTT	CASSLDVESPLHF
.	TRBV19	TRBJ1-1	.	TGTGCCAGTATGGGGACAAACACTGAAGCTTTCTTT	CASMGTNTEAFF
.	TRBV14	TRBJ2-7	.	TGTGCCAGCAGTCTACTTTCAGACGGCCACGAGCAGTACTTC	CASSLLSDGHEQYF
many	TRBV5-1	TRBJ2-2	.	TGTGCCAGCAGTGGAGGCACCGGGGAGCTGTTTTTT	CASSGGTGELFF
many	TRBV10-3	TRBJ1-2	TRBD1	TGTGCCATCAGTGGAAAGTATGGGACAGGTTCTGGACGGGAAGCTAACTATGGCTACACCTTC	CAISGKYGTGSGREANYGYTF
many	TRBV6-5	TRBJ2-5	.	TGTGCCAGCGGGACCCAACGAGGGCGACGCGGGGAGACCCAGTACTTC	CASGTQRGRRGETQYF
.	TRBV27	TRBJ2-2	.	TGTGCCAGCAGGGCTCTAGCGGGGGAGCTGTTTTTT	CASRALAGELFF
.	TRBV19	TRBJ2-1	TRBD2	TGTGCCAGTGGGGGGGGGAACTACAATGAGCAGTTCTTC	CASGGGNYNEQFF
many	TRBV6-5	TRBJ2-7	TRBD1	TGTGCCAGCAGTTACTCAGAGGGGGCGACCTACGAGCAGTACTTC	CASSYSEGATYEQYF